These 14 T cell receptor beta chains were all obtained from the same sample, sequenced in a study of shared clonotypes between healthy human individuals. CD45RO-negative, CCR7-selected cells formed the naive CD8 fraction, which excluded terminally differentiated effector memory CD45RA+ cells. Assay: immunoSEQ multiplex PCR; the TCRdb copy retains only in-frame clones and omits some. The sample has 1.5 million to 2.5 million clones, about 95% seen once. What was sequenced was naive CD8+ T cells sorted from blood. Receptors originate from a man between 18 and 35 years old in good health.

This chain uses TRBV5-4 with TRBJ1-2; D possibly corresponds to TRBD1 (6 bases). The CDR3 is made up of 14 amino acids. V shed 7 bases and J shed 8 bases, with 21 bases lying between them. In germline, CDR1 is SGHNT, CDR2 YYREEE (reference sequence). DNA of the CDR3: TGTGCCAGCCGCCGTGCGGGGGGGCGGAGCGGCTACACCTTC. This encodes CASRRAGGRSGYTF.

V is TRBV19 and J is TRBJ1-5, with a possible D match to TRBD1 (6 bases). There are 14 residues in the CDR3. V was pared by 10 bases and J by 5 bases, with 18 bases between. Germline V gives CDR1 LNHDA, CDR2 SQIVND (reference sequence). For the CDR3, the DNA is TGTGCCACTGGGACACCCGAAGGTGATCAGCCCCAGCATTTT. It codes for CATGTPEGDQPQHF.

CDR3 DNA: TGCGCCAGCAGCCAAGTTGGCGGGACTAGCGGGGGGACCTCCTACGAGCAGTACTTC. Translation: CASSQVGGTSGGTSYEQYF. The V gene is TRBV4-1, the J gene TRBJ2-7; 15 nucleotides line up with TRBD2. The CDR3 length is 19 residues. Germline trimming cut 1 base from V and 0 bases from J; bases unmatched to any gene: 7. CDR1 is MGHRA, CDR2 YSYEKL, per germline.

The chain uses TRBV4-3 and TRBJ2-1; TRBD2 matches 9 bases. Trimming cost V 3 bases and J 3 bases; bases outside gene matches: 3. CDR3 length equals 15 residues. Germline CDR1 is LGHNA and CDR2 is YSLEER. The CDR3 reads CASSHLAGYYNEQFF. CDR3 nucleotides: TGCGCCAGCAGCCACCTAGCGGGATACTACAATGAGCAGTTCTTC.

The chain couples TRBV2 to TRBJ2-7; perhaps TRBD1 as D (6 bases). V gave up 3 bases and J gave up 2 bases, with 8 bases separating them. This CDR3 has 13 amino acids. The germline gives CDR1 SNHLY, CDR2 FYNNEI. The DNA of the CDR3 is TGTGCCAGCAGTGACAGGGGCACCTACGAGCAGTACTTC. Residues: CASSDRGTYEQYF.

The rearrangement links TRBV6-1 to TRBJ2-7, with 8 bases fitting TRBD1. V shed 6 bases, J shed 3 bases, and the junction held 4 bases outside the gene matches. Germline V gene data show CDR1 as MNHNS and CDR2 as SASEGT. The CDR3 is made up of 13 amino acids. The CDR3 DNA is TGTGCCAGCAGACCGGGACAGGACTACGAGCAGTACTTC. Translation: CASRPGQDYEQYF.

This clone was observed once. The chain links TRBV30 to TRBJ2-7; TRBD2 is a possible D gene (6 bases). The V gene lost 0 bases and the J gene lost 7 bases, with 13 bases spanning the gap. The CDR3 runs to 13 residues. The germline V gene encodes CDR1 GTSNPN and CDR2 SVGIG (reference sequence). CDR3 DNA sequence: TGTGCCTGGAGTGTAGGGCAGGCGGGGGAGCAGTACTTC. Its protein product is CAWSVGQAGEQYF.

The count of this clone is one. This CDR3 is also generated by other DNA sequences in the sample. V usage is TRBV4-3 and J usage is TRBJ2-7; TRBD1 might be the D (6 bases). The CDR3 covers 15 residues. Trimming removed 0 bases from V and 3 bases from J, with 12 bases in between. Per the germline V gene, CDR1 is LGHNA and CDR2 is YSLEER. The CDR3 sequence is CASSQDLGRGYEQYF. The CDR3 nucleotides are TGCGCCAGCAGCCAAGATCTGGGCAGGGGCTACGAGCAGTACTTC.

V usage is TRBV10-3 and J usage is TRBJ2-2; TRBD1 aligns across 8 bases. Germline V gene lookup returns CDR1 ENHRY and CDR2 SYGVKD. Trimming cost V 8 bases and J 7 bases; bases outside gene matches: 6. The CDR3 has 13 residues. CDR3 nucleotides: TGTGCCATCGGGGCAGGGGGCAACGGGGAGCTGTTTTTT. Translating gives CAIGAGGNGELFF.

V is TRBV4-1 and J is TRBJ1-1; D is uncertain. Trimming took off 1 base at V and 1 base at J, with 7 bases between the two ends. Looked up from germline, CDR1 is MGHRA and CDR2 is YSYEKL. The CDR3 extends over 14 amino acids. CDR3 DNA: TGCGCCAGCAGCCAAGGTCGTGGGAACACTGAAGCTTTCTTT. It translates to CASSQGRGNTEAFF.

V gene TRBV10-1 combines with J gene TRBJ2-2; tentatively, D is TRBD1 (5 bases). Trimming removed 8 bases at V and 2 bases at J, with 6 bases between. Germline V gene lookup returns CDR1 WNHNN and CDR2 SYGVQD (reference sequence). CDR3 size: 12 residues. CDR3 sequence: CASGHNTGELFF. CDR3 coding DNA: TGCGCCAGCGGACATAACACCGGGGAGCTGTTTTTT.

This CDR3 is CASSWGTGGTGELFF. CDR3 DNA: TGTGCCAGCAGCTGGGGGACAGGAGGCACCGGGGAGCTGTTTTTT. The rearrangement joins TRBV7-9 to TRBJ2-2; TRBD1 matches at 8 bases. V was pared by 4 bases and J by 4 bases, with 5 bases of the junction left unmatched. The CDR3 contains 15 residues. Germline V gives CDR1 SEHNR, CDR2 FQNEAQ (reference sequence). The full variable domain, in which reference TRBV7-9 and TRBJ2-2 provide the parts outside the CDR3, is DTGVSQNPRHKITKRGQNVTFRCDPISEHNRLYWYRQTLGQGPEFLTYFQNEAQLEKSRLLSDRFSAERPKGSFSTLEIQRTEQGDSAMYLCASSWGTGGTGELFFGEGSRLTVL.

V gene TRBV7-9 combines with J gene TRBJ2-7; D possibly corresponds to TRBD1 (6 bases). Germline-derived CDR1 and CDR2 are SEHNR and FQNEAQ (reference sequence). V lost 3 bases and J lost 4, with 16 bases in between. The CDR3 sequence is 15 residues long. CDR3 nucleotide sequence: TGTGCCAGCAGCTTTAAACAGGGTAAGGCGTACGAGCAGTACTTC. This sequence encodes CASSFKQGKAYEQYF.

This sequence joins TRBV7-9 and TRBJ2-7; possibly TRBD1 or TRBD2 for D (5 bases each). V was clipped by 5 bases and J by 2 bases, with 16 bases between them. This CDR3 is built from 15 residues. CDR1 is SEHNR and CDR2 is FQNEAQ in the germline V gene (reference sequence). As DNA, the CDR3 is TGTGCCAGCAGCGACCCGGGACCCGCTCCCTACGAGCAGTACTTC. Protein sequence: CASSDPGPAPYEQYF. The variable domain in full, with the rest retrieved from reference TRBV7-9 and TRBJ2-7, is DTGVSQNPRHKITKRGQNVTFRCDPISEHNRLYWYRQTLGQGPEFLTYFQNEAQLEKSRLLSDRFSAERPKGSFSTLEIQRTEQGDSAMYLCASSDPGPAPYEQYFGPGTRLTVT.